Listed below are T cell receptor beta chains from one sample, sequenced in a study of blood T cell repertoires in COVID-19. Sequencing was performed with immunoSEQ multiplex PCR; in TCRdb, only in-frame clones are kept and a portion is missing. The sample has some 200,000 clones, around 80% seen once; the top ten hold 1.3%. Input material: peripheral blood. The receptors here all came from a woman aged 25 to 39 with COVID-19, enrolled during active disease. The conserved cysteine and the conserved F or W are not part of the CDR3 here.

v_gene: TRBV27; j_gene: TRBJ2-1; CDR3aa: ASSSPSGRALNEQF
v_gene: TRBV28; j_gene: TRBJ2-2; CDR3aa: ASSSPVGWDRGPKGETGELF
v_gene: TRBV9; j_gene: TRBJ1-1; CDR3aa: ASSVDLGGIAEAF
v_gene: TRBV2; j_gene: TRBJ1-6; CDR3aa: ASLLTERQFNSPLH
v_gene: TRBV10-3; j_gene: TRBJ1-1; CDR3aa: AISPRSQGEAF
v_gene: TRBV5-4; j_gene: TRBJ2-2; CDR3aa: ASSLGLAGNAGELF
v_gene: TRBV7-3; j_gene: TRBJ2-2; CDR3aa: ASSTAGGSTTGELF
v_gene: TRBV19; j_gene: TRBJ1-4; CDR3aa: ASSYRDRVATNEKLF
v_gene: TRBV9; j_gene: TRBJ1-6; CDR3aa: ASSPGQGNNSPLH
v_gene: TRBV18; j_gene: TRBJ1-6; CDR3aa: ASSDRINSPLH
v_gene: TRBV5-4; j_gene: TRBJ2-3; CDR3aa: ASSLGESRTDTQY
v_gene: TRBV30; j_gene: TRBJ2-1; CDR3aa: AWSLAGGYNEQF
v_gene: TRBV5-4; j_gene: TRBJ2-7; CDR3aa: ASSPGTSDRGGKQY
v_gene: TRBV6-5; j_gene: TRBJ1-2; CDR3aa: ASSPQGQFYGYT
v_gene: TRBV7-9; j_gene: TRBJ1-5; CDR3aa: ASSLEGGNNQPQH
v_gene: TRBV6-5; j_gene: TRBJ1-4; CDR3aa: ASSPSRANEKLF
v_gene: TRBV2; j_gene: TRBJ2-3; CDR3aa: ASARGGVTDTQY
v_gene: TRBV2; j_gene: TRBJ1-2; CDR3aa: ASSGRTDKTYGYT
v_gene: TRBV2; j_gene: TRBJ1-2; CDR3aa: ASSLDTGQNYGYT
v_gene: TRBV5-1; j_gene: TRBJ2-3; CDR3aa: ASSYSGDTDTQY